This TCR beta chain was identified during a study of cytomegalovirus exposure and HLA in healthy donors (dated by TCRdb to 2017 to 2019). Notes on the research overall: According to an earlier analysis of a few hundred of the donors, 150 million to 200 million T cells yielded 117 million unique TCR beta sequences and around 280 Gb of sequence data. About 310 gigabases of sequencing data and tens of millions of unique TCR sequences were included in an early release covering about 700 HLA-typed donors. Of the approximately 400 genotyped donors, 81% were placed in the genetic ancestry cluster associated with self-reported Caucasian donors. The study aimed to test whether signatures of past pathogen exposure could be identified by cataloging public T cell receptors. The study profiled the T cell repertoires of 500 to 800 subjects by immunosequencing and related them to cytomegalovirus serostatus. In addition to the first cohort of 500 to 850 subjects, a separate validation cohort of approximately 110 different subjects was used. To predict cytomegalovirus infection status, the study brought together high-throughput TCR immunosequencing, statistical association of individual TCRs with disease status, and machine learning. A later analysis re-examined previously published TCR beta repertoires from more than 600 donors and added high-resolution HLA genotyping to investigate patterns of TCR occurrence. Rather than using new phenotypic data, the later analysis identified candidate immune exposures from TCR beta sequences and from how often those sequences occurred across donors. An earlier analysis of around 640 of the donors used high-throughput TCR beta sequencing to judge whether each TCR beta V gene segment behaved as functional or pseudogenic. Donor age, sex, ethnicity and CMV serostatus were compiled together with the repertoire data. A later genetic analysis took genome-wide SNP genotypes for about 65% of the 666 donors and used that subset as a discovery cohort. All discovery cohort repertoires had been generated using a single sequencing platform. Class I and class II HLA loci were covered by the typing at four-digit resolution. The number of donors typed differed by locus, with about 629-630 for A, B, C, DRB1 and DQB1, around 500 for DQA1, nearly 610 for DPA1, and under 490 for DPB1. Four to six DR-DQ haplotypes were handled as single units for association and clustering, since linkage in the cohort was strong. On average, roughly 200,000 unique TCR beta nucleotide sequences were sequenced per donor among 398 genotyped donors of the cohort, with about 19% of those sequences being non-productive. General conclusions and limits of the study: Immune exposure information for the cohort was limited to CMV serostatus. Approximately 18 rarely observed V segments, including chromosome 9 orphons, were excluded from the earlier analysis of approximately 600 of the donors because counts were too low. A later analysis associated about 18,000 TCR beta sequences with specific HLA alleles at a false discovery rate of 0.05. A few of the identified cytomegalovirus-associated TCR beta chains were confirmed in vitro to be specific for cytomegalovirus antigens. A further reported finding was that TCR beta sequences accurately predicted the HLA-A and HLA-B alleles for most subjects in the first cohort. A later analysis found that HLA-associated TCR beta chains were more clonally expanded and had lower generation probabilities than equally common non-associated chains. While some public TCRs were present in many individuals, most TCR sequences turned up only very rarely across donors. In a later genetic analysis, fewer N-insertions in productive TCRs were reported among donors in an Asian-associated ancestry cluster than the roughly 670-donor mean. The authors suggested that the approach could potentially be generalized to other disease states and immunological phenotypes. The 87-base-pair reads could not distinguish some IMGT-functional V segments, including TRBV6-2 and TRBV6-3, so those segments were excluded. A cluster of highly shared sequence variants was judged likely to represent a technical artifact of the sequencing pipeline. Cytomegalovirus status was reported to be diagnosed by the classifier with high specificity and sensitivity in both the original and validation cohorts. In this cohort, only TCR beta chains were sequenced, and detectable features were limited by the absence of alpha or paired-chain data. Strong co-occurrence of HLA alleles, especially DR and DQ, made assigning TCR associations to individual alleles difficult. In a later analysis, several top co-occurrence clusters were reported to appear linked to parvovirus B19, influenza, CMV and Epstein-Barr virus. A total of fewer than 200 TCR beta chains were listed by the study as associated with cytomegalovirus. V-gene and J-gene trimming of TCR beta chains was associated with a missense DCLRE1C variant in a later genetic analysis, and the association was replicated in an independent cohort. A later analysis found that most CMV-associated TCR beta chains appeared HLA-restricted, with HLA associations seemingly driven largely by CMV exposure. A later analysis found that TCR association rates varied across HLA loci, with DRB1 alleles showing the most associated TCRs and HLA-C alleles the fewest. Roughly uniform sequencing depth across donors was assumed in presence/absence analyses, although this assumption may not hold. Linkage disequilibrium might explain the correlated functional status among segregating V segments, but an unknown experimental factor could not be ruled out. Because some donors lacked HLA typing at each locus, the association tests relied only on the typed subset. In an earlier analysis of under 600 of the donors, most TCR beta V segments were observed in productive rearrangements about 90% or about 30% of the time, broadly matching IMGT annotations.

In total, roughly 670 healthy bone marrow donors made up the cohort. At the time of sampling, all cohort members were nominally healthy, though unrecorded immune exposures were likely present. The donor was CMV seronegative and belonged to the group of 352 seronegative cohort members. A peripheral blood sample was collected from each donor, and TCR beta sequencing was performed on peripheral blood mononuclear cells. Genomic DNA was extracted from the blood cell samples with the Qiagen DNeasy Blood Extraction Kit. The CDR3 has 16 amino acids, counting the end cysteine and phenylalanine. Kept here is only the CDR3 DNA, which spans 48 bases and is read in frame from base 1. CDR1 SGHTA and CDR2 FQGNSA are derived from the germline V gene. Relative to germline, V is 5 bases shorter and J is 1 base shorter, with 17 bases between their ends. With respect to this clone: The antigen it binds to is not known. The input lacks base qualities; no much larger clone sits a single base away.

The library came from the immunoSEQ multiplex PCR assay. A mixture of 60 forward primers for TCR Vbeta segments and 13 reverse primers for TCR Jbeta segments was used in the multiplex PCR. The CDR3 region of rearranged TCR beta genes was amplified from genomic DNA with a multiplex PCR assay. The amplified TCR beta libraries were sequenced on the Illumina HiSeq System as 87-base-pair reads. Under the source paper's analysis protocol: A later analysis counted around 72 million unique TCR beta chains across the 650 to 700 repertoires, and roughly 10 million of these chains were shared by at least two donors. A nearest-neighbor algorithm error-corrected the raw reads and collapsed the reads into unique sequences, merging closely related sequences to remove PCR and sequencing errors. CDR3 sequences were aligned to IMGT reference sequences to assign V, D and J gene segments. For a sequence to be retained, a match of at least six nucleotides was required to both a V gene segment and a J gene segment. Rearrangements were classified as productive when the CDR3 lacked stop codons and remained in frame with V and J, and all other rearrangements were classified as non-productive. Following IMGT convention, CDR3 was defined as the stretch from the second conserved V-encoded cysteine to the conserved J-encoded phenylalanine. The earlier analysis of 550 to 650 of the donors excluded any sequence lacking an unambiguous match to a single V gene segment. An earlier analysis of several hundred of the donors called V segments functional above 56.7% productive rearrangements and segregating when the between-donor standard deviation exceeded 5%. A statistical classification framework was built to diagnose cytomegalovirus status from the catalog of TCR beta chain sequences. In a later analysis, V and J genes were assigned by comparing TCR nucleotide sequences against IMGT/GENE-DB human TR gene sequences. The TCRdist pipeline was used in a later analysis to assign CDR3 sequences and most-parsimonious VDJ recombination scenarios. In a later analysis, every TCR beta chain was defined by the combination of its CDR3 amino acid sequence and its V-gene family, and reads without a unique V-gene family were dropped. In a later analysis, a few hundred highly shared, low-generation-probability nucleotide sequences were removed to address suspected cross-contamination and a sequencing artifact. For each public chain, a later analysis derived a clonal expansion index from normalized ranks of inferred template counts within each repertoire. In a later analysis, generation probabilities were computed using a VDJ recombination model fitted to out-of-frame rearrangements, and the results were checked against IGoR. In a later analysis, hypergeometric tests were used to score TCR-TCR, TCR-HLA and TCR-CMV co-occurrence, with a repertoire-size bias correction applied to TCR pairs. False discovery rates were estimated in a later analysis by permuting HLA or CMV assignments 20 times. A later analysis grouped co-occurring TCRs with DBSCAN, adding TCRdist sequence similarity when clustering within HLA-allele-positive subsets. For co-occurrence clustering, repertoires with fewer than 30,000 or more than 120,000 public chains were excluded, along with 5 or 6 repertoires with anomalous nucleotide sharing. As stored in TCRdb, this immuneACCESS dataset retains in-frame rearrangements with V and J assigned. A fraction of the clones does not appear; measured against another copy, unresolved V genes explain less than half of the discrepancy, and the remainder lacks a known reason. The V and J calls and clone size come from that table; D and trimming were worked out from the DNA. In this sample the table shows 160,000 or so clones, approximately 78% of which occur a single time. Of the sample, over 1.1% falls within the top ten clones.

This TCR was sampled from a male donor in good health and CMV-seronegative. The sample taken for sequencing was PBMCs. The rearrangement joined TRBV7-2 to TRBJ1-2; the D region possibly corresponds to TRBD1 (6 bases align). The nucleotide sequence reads TGTGCCAGCAGCCTCCAGACAGGAAACCTTAACTATGGCTACACCTTC. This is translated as CASSLQTGNLNYGYTF. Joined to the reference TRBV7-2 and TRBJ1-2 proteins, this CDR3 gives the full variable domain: GAGVSQSPSNKVTEKGKDVELRCDPISGHTALYWYRQSLGQGLEFLIYFQGNSAPDKSGLPSDRFSAERTGGSVSTLTIQRTQQEDSAVYLCASSLQTGNLNYGYTFGSGTRLTVV.